The 14 T cell receptor beta chains presented below share a single source sample, sequenced in a study of blood T cell repertoires in COVID-19. Assay used: immunoSEQ multiplex PCR; TCRdb lists only in-frame clones, some missing. This sample carries 340,000 or so clones, over 75% of them seen once, and the ten largest clones take 1%. The sequenced sample consisted of peripheral blood. All receptors come from a middle-aged man with active or convalescent COVID-19.

The chain employs TRBV7-9 and TRBJ2-1; D is possibly TRBD2 (5 bases). This CDR3 comprises 16 residues. Germline CDR1 SEHNR, CDR2 FQNEAQ (reference sequence). Deletions cut 5 bases from V and 4 bases from J, with 18 bases between. CDR3 coding DNA: TGTGCCAGCAGCCCTAGAGGGAGCAGTGGGTACAATGAGCAGTTCTTC. Its translation: CASSPRGSSGYNEQFF.

The chain uses TRBV7-3 and TRBJ2-3; D is undetermined. V lost 0 bases and J lost 4, with 11 bases in between. This CDR3 has 15 residues. Germline V gene sequence: CDR1 SGHTA, CDR2 FQGTGA. The CDR3 sequence is CASSLTQFKADTQYF. DNA of the CDR3: TGTGCCAGCAGCTTAACCCAGTTTAAAGCAGATACGCAGTATTTT.

This sequence joins TRBV15 and TRBJ2-3, with D maybe TRBD2 (6 bases). Germline assignment: CDR1 LNHNV and CDR2 YYDKDF (reference sequence). The CDR3 is made up of 16 amino acids. Trimming pared 3 bases from V and 3 bases from J, leaving 16 bases between. CDR3 nucleotides: TGTGCCACCAGCAGTGGGGACTCCGACCTTACAGATACGCAGTATTTT. Translated: CATSSGDSDLTDTQYF. Supplemented by reference TRBV15 and TRBJ2-3, the full variable domain reads DAMVIQNPRYQVTQFGKPVTLSCSQTLNHNVMYWYQQKSSQAPKLLFHYYDKDFNNEADTPDNFQSRRPNTSFCFLDIRSPGLGDTAMYLCATSSGDSDLTDTQYFGPGTRLTVL.

This chain links TRBV18 with TRBJ2-5; a possible D gene is TRBD1 (7 bases). Germline V CDR1 and CDR2: KGHSH, LQKENI. The CDR3 loop spans 17 amino acids. Deletions cut 2 bases from V and 0 bases from J, with 16 bases between. The CDR3 spells CASSPYFGGQNQETQYF. CDR3 DNA: TGTGCCAGCTCACCATACTTCGGGGGACAGAACCAAGAGACCCAGTACTTC.

This clone was counted between two and nine times. The chain recombines TRBV11-2 with TRBJ2-4; 9 bases are a match to TRBD2. The V gene end was trimmed by 1 base and the J gene end by 13 bases; junction bases not matched to a gene: 5. This CDR3 contains 13 residues. Germline lookup yields CDR1 SGHAT and CDR2 FQNNGV. The DNA of the CDR3 is TGTGCCAGCAGCTTAGCCCGAGCGGGGGGACAGTACTTC. Amino acid sequence: CASSLARAGGQYF.

The genes are TRBV11-2 and TRBJ1-3; D is ambiguous. The CDR3 covers 12 residues. Germline-derived CDR1 and CDR2 are SGHAT and FQNNGV. V lost 1 base and J lost 9, with 7 bases in between. The CDR3 loop is CASSLGGGTIYF. CDR3 in DNA: TGTGCCAGCAGCTTAGGTGGAGGCACCATATATTTT.

V is TRBV3-1 (or the pseudogene TRBV3-2) and J is TRBJ1-2; D is uncertain. The germline V gene encodes CDR1 LGHDT and CDR2 YNNKEL (reference sequence). V gave up 0 bases and J gave up 6 bases, with 17 bases separating them. The CDR3 covers 16 residues. The CDR3: CASSQDVEGGYHGYTF. In DNA form, the CDR3 reads TGTGCCAGCAGCCAAGATGTAGAAGGCGGGTACCATGGCTACACCTTC.

V gene TRBV4-3 combines with J gene TRBJ2-5; 9 bases map to TRBD1. V was pared by 3 bases and J by 5 bases, with 10 bases of the junction left unmatched. The CDR3 spans 16 residues. CDR1 is LGHNA, CDR2 YSLEER, per germline. Written as DNA, the CDR3 is TGCGCCAGCAGCCAGTTGACAGGGGGAGGGCGGGAGACCCAGTACTTC. Its protein product is CASSQLTGGGRETQYF.

The chain joins TRBV6-7 to TRBJ2-5; 7 bases are a match to TRBD1. TRBV6-7 is placed among ORFs of uncertain function. The J segment lost 3 bases and the V segment lost 2 bases, leaving 12 bases of the junction unmatched. The CDR3 contains 17 residues. Written as DNA, the CDR3 is TGTGCCAGCAGTTACGAAAGACAGGGTCATGAGGAAGAGACCCAGTACTTC. Protein: CASSYERQGHEEETQYF.

This sequence joins TRBV7-3 and TRBJ1-1; TRBD1 is a possible D gene (5 bases). The V end lost 3 bases, the J end lost 3 bases, and 14 bases lay between the germline ends. The CDR3 covers 15 residues. Germline assignment: CDR1 SGHTA and CDR2 FQGTGA. CDR3 loop: CASSFSGGADTEAFF. The CDR3 region has the DNA TGTGCCAGCAGCTTTTCCGGAGGGGCGGACACTGAAGCTTTCTTT.

The J gene is TRBJ1-5, the V gene TRBV2; tentative D call: TRBD1 (6 bases). In germline, CDR1 is SNHLY, CDR2 FYNNEI. Trimming took 2 bases from V and 7 from J, leaving 18 bases between them. This CDR3 comprises 16 residues. The CDR3 DNA reads as TGTGCCAGCAGTGAAATGATAGGAGGGGGGGAACAGCCCCAGCATTTT. Translating it yields CASSEMIGGGEQPQHF.

This chain joins TRBV7-9 and TRBJ2-1, with D possibly matching TRBD1 (6 bases). The V end lost 5 bases, the J end lost 6 bases, and 11 bases lay between the germline ends. There are 13 residues in the CDR3. The germline V gene encodes CDR1 SEHNR and CDR2 FQNEAQ (reference sequence). The chain's CDR3 is CASSPTGGNEQFF. CDR3 nucleotide sequence: TGTGCCAGCAGCCCGACAGGAGGCAATGAGCAGTTCTTC.

The rearrangement links TRBV6-6 to TRBJ2-7; D is unclear. Per the germline V gene, CDR1 is MNHNY and CDR2 is SVGAGI (reference sequence). The CDR3 spans 14 residues. Trimming took off 6 bases at V and 0 bases at J, with 12 bases between the two ends. The CDR3 DNA is TGTGCCAGCAGGATAGAGAGGAGCTCCTACGAGCAGTACTTC. This sequence encodes CASRIERSSYEQYF.

The chain recombines TRBV5-1 with TRBJ2-7; D not resolved. The CDR3 runs to 12 residues. The V end lost 1 base, the J end lost 3 bases, and 5 bases lay between the germline ends. The germline V gene encodes CDR1 SGHRS and CDR2 YFSETQ. CDR3 DNA: TGCGCCAGCAGCTTGCCCAACTACGAGCAGTACTTC. Amino acids: CASSLPNYEQYF.